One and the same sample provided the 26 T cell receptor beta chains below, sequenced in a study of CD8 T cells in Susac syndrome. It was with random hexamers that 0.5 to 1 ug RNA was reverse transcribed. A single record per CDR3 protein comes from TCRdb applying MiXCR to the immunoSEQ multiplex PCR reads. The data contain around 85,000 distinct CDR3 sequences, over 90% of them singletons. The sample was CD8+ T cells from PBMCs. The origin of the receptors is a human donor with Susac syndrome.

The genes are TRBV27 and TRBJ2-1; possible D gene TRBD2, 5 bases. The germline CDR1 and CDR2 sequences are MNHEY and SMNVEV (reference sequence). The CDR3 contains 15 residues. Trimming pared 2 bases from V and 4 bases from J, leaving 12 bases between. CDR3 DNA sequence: TGTGCCAGCAGTTTAGTGGGAGTGAGTTACAATGAGCAGTTCTTC. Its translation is CASSLVGVSYNEQFF.

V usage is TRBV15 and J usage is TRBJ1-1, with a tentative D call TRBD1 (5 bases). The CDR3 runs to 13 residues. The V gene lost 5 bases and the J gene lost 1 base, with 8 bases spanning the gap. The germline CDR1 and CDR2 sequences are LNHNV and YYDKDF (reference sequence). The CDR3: CATSSDRNTEAFF. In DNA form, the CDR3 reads TGTGCCACCAGCTCCGACAGGAACACTGAAGCTTTCTTT.

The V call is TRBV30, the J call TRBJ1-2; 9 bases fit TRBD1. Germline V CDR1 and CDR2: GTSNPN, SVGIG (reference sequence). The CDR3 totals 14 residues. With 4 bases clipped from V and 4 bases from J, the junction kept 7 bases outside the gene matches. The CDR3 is CAWIAGTGFYGYTF. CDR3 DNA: TGTGCCTGGATCGCCGGGACAGGGTTCTATGGCTACACCTTC.

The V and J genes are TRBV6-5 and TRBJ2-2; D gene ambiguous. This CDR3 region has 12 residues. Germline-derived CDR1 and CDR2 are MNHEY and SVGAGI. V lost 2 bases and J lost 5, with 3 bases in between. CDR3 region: CASSYGTGELFF. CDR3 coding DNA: TGTGCCAGCAGTTACGGGACCGGGGAGCTGTTTTTT.

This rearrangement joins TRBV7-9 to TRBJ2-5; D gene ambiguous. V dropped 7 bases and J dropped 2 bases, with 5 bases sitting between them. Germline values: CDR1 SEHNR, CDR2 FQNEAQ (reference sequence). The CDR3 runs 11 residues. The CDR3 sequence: CASNPQETQYF. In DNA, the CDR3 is TGTGCCAGCAACCCACAAGAGACCCAGTACTTC.

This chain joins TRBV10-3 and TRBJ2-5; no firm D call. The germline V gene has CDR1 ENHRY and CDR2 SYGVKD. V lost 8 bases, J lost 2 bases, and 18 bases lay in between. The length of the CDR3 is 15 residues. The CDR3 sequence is CAIGGPVHEQETQYF. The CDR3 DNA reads TGTGCCATCGGTGGGCCAGTGCATGAACAAGAGACCCAGTACTTC.

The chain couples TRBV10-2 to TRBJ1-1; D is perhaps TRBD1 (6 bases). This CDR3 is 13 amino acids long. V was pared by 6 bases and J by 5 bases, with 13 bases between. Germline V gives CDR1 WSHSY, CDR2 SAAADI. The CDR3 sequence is CASRLSQGTEAFF. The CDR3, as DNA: TGCGCCAGCAGACTATCCCAGGGGACTGAAGCTTTCTTT.

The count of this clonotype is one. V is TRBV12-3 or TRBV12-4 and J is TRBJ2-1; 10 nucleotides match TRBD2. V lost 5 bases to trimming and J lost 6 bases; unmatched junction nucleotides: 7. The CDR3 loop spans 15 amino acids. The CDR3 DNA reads TGTGCCAGCAGTCCTACTAGCGGGATGGGCAATGAGCAGTTCTTC. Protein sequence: CASSPTSGMGNEQFF.

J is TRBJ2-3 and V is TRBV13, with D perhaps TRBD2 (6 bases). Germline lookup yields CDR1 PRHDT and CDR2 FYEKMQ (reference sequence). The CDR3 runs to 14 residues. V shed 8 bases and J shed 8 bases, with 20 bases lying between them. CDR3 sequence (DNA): TGTGCCAGCGGGACTTTCCGCCTGTTCGGTACGCAGTATTTT. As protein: CASGTFRLFGTQYF. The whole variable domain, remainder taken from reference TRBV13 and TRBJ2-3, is AAGVIQSPRHLIKEKRETATLKCYPIPRHDTVYWYQQGPGQDPQFLISFYEKMQSDKGSIPDRFSAQQFSDYHSELNMSSLELGDSALYFCASGTFRLFGTQYFGPGTRLTVL.

For the CDR3, the DNA is TGTGCCAGCAGTTGGGGGGGGGATTACAATGAGCAGTTCTTC. It specifies CASSWGGDYNEQFF. The chain joins TRBV6-2 or TRBV6-3 to TRBJ2-1, with 7 bases aligning to TRBD2. The CDR3 consists of 14 residues. CDR1 and CDR2 from the germline V gene are MNHEY and SVGEGT. With 4 bases clipped from V and 4 bases from J, the junction kept 4 bases outside the gene matches.

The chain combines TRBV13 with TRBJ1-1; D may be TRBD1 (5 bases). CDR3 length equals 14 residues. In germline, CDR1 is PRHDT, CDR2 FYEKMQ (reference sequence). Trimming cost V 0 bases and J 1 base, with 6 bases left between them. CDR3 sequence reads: CASSLGGANTEAFF. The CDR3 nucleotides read TGTGCCAGCAGCTTAGGAGGGGCGAACACTGAAGCTTTCTTT.

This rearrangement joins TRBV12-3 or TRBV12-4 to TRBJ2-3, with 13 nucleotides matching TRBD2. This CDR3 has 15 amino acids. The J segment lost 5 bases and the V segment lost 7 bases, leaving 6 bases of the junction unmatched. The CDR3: CASMTGLAGVDTQYF. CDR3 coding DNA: TGTGCCAGCATGACCGGACTAGCGGGAGTAGATACGCAGTATTTT.

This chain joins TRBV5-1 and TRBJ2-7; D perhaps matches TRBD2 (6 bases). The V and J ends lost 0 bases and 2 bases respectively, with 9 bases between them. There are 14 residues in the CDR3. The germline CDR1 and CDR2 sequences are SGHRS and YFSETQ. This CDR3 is CASSLDGSPYEQYF. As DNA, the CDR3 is TGCGCCAGCAGCTTGGACGGGAGTCCCTACGAGCAGTACTTC. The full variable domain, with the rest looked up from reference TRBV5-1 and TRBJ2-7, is KAGVTQTPRYLIKTRGQQVTLSCSPISGHRSVSWYQQTPGQGLQFLFEYFSETQRNKGNFPGRFSGRQFSNSRSEMNVSTLELGDSALYLCASSLDGSPYEQYFGPGTRLTVT.

The CDR3 bases are TGTGCCAGCAGCCCAGGACAGGACACAGATACGCAGTATTTT. This translates into CASSPGQDTDTQYF. J is TRBJ2-3 and V is TRBV6-5, with 7 bases aligning to TRBD1. CDR3 length equals 14 residues. The germline V gene has CDR1 MNHEY and CDR2 SVGAGI. Losses at the gene ends were 6 bases for V and 2 bases for J; bases not matched to a gene: 5.

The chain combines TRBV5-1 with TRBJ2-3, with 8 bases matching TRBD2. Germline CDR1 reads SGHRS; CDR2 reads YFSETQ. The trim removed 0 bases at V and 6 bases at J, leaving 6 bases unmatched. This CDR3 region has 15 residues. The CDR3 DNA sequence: TGCGCCAGCAGCTTGGCCGAGACTAGCGTGGATACGCAGTATTTT. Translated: CASSLAETSVDTQYF.

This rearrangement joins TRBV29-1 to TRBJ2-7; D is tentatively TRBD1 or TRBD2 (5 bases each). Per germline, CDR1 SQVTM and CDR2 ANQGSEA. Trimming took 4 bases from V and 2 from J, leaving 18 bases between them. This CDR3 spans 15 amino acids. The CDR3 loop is CSVVVSLQGAYEQYF. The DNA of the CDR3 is TGCAGCGTTGTGGTTTCTTTGCAGGGAGCCTACGAGCAGTACTTC.

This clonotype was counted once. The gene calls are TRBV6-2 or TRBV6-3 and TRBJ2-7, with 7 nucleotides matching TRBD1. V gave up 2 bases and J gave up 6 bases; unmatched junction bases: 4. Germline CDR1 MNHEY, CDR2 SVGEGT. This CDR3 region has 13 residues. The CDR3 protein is CASSYTTGLEQYF. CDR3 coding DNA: TGTGCCAGCAGTTACACGACAGGGCTCGAGCAGTACTTC.

CDR3 nucleotide sequence: TGCAGCGTTGACGGGAGGGGGACCTACAATGAGCAGTTCTTC. Residues: CSVDGRGTYNEQFF. This rearrangement joins TRBV29-1 to TRBJ2-1; 8 bases align to TRBD2. Germline CDR1 SQVTM, CDR2 ANQGSEA. V shed 3 bases, J shed 2 bases, and the junction held 3 bases outside the gene matches. The CDR3 is 14 amino acids.

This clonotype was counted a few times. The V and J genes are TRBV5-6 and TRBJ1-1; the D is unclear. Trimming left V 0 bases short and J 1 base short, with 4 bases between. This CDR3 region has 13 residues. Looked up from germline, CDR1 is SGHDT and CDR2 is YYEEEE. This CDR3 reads CASSLAGNTEAFF. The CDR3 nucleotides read TGTGCCAGCAGCTTGGCAGGGAACACTGAAGCTTTCTTT.

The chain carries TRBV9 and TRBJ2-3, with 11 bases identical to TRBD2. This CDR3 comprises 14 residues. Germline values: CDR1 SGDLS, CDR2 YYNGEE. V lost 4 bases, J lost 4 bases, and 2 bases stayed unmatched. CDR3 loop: CASSPLAGADTQYF. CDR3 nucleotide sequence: TGTGCCAGCAGCCCACTAGCGGGAGCAGATACGCAGTATTTT.

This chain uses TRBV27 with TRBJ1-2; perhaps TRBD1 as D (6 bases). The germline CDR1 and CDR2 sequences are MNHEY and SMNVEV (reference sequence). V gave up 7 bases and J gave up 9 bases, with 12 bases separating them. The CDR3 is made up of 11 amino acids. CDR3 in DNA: TGTGCCAGCATCTTGGGGGGGCGCTACACCTTC. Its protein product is CASILGGRYTF.

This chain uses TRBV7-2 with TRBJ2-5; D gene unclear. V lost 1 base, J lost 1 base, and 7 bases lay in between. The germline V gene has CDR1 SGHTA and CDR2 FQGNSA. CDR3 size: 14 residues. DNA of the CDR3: TGTGCCAGCAGCTTAGAGGCTAGCCAAGAGACCCAGTACTTC. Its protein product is CASSLEASQETQYF.

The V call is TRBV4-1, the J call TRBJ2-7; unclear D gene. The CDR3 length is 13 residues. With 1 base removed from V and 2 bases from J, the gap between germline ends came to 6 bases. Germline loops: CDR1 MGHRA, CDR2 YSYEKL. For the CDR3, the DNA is TGCGCCAGCAGCCAAGGGGTAACCTACGAGCAGTACTTC. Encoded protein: CASSQGVTYEQYF.

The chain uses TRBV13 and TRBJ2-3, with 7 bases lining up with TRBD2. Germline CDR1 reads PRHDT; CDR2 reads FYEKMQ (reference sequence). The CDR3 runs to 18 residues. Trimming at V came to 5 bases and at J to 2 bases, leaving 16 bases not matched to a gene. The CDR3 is CASSPLAVGPTYTDTQYF. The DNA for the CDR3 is TGTGCCAGCAGCCCCCTAGCGGTCGGGCCCACCTACACAGATACGCAGTATTTT.

The CDR3 sequence is CASSQEVRATSYNEQFF. The CDR3 DNA reads TGTGCCAGCAGCCAAGAAGTACGAGCGACTTCCTACAATGAGCAGTTCTTC. The chain combines TRBV3-1 with TRBJ2-1; D not resolved. Germline CDR1 is LGHDT and CDR2 is YNNKEL (reference sequence). The CDR3 loop spans 17 amino acids. Trimming took off 0 bases at V and 1 base at J, with 13 bases between the two ends.

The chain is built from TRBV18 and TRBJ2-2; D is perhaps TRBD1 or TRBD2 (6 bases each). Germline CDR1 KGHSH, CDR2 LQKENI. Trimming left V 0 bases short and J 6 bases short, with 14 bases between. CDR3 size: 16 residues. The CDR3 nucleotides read TGTGCCAGCTCACCACCGGGGGGACAAAAGTCCGGGGAGCTGTTTTTT. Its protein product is CASSPPGGQKSGELFF.